The clone carrying this T cell receptor (beta chain) was counted only a few times. The antigen is unknown. Constant-segment primers and 5'RACE yielded cDNA libraries for TCR alpha and TCR beta, each carrying sample barcodes and UMIs. MiXCR was run by TCRdb on the 5' RACE reads, yielding one entry per CDR3 protein. The table includes 250,000 to 300,000 distinct CDR3 sequences, under 20% detected once. The data derive from a study of T-cell memory formation after mild COVID-19. Study observations and caveats: For contracting clones, CD4+ ones sat mainly in CM and EM, CD8+ in EMRA. A balance of CD4 and CD8 characterized clones contracting day 15 to 85, whereas later expanders leaned CD4+.

J lost 7 bases, V lost 4 bases, and 5 bases had no gene match. The CDR3 runs to 13 residues. Germline CDR1 reads SGHRS; CDR2 reads YFSETQ. The sequencing sample was made of PBMCs or a T cell subset sorted from them (not recorded which). The TCR originated in a man between 18 and 29 years old who had mild COVID-19 (a few samples of this study predate the infection). Cell type and time point are not known. This rearrangement joins TRBV5-1 to TRBJ2-1, with 7 bases lining up with TRBD1. CDR3 sequence reads: CASSPGTANEQFF. CDR3 in DNA: TGCGCCAGCAGCCCGGGGACAGCTAATGAGCAGTTCTTC.